This entry describes one TCR beta chain. Clones were sequenced by immunoSEQ multiplex PCR, and TCRdb holds only the in-frame ones, with some missing. The table has some 2 million clones, approximately 94% seen once. The data stem from a study of shared clonotypes between healthy human individuals. Study-level information: The study enrolled a couple of women and three men aged 18 to 49.

The CDR3 covers 13 residues. With V trimmed by 6 bases and J by 7 bases, 6 bases remained unmatched. Germline V lookup: CDR1 MDHEN, CDR2 SYDVKM. Naive CD8 cells lacked CD45RO and underwent positive selection for CCR7, leaving out terminally differentiated effector memory CD45RA+ cells. The origin of this receptor is a man between 18 and 35 years old in good health. This chain joins TRBV28 and TRBJ2-1, with 7 bases aligning to TRBD2. Sequenced input: naive CD8+ T cells sorted from blood. The chain's CDR3 is CASSYAGGNEQFF. The CDR3 DNA reads TGTGCCAGCAGCTACGCCGGGGGGAATGAGCAGTTCTTC.